These 15 T cell receptor beta chains were all obtained from the same sample, sequenced in a study of cytomegalovirus exposure and HLA in healthy donors. Primers for the PCR totalled 60 Vbeta and 13 Jbeta. Clones were read by immunoSEQ multiplex PCR, and TCRdb kept only the in-frame ones, dropping some. The sample gives roughly 240,000 clones, 82% of which show up once; 4.5% to 6% is in the top ten. Sequencing was performed on PBMCs. All receptors come from a woman aged 40 to 49 in good health and CMV-seropositive.

This chain links TRBV6-5 with TRBJ1-2, with 7 nucleotides matching TRBD1. Per germline, CDR1 MNHEY and CDR2 SVGAGI. V lost 5 bases and J lost 6; bases outside the gene matches: 6. The CDR3 runs to 13 residues. This CDR3 reads CASSVGQEHGYTF. CDR3 sequence (DNA): TGTGCCAGCAGTGTCGGACAGGAACATGGCTACACCTTC.

V usage is TRBV25-1 and J usage is TRBJ1-1; D is undetermined. V lost 6 bases, J lost 0 bases, and 14 bases lay in between. The CDR3 runs 15 residues. The germline V gene has CDR1 MGHDK and CDR2 SYGVNS. Written as DNA, the CDR3 is TGTGCCAGCAGGGCCCATTCAGGCCTGAACACTGAAGCTTTCTTT. This encodes CASRAHSGLNTEAFF.

The rearrangement joins TRBV29-1 to TRBJ2-1, with D perhaps matching TRBD1 (5 bases). The CDR3 totals 14 residues. Trimming removed 4 bases from V and 8 bases from J, with 18 bases in between. The V gene's germline CDR1 is SQVTM and CDR2 ANQGSEA. The CDR3 is CSVVLDTSMDEQFF. CDR3 sequence (DNA): TGCAGCGTTGTCCTGGACACATCTATGGATGAGCAGTTCTTC.

The chain employs TRBV30 and TRBJ2-1, with 12 bases that match TRBD2. J was trimmed by 4 bases and V by 5 bases; bases with no gene match: 9. In germline, CDR1 is GTSNPN, CDR2 SVGIG (reference sequence). This CDR3 has 16 amino acids. CDR3 sequence (DNA): TGTGCCTGGTTTCCCCTCGGGACTAGCGGGTACAATGAGCAGTTCTTC. Amino acid sequence: CAWFPLGTSGYNEQFF.

The chain links TRBV15 to TRBJ2-3; 7 bases are a match to TRBD2. This CDR3 spans 14 amino acids. The trim removed 5 bases at V and 5 bases at J, leaving 7 bases unmatched. The germline V gene has CDR1 LNHNV and CDR2 YYDKDF (reference sequence). The CDR3 reads CATSPSGNRDTQYF. CDR3 coding DNA: TGTGCCACCAGCCCGAGCGGGAATAGAGATACGCAGTATTTT.

V usage is TRBV19 and J usage is TRBJ2-7, with 8 bases aligning to TRBD1. Germline loops: CDR1 LNHDA, CDR2 SQIVND (reference sequence). The ends lost 4 bases at V and 8 bases at J; junction bases unmatched: 7. The CDR3 totals 13 residues. This CDR3 is CASSTLGTGKQYF. For the CDR3, the DNA is TGTGCCAGTAGTACCCTAGGGACAGGCAAGCAGTACTTC.

J is TRBJ2-3 and V is TRBV5-1; 7 positions match TRBD2. The V and J ends lost 0 bases and 2 bases, in that order; junction bases with no gene match: 3. This CDR3 has 15 residues. CDR1 is SGHRS and CDR2 is YFSETQ in the germline V gene. CDR3 loop: CASSLGLAVTDTQYF. In DNA, the CDR3 is TGCGCCAGCAGCTTGGGGCTAGCGGTCACAGATACGCAGTATTTT.

The genes are TRBV4-3 and TRBJ1-1, with TRBD1 matching over 7 bases. CDR1 LGHNA and CDR2 YSLEER come from the germline V gene. Germline trimming cut 1 base from V and 4 bases from J; bases unmatched to any gene: 6. The CDR3 runs 15 residues. This CDR3 reads CASSQVRRTGTEAFF. For the CDR3, the DNA is TGCGCCAGCAGCCAAGTCCGGCGGACAGGCACTGAAGCTTTCTTT.

The chain uses TRBV4-3 and TRBJ2-2; possible D gene TRBD1, 5 bases. CDR3 length: 14 amino acids. V lost 3 bases to trimming and J lost 5 bases, with 10 bases between them. In germline, CDR1 is LGHNA, CDR2 YSLEER. The CDR3 loop is CASSQNRWTGELFF. The CDR3, as DNA: TGCGCCAGCAGCCAGAACAGGTGGACCGGGGAGCTGTTTTTT.

The chain carries TRBV30 and TRBJ2-2; 8 bases line up with TRBD2. The CDR3 extends over 14 amino acids. CDR1 and CDR2 (germline): GTSNPN, SVGIG (reference sequence). Trimming removed 3 bases from V and 7 bases from J; junction bases left unmatched: 7. CDR3 protein: CAWSLGGGSGELFF. In DNA, the CDR3 is TGTGCCTGGAGCCTCGGCGGGGGGAGCGGGGAGCTGTTTTTT.

This chain connects TRBV7-2 to TRBJ2-5; TRBD1 might be the D (6 bases). With 5 bases removed from V and 2 bases from J, the gap between germline ends came to 15 bases. Germline CDR1 reads SGHTA; CDR2 reads FQGNSA. The CDR3 has 15 residues. For the CDR3, the DNA is TGTGCCAGCAGCGCGAACAGGGCACCTCAAGAGACCCAGTACTTC. Translating gives CASSANRAPQETQYF.

The chain combines TRBV30 with TRBJ1-3; possible D gene TRBD1, 5 bases. The CDR3 contains 13 residues. The germline V and J ends were trimmed by 5 bases and 4 bases, with 12 bases remaining between them. Germline assignment: CDR1 GTSNPN and CDR2 SVGIG (reference sequence). The CDR3 sequence is CAWGTSGGNTIYF. As DNA, the CDR3 is TGTGCCTGGGGTACTTCAGGGGGAAACACCATATATTTT.

About this clone itself: Other DNA variants within this sample encode the same CDR3. The CDR3, as DNA: TGTGCCAGCAGCTCGCAGGGGAACACTGAAGCTTTCTTT. It yields the protein CASSSQGNTEAFF. The V and J genes are TRBV7-2 and TRBJ1-1; TRBD1 might be the D (5 bases). There are 13 residues in the CDR3. The V gene's germline CDR1 is SGHTA and CDR2 FQGNSA. Deletions cut 4 bases from V and 1 base from J, with 7 bases between.

The V gene is TRBV7-2, the J gene TRBJ1-2; 7 bases align to TRBD1. Germline assignment: CDR1 SGHTA and CDR2 FQGNSA. The CDR3 sequence is 13 residues long. The V gene end was trimmed by 5 bases and the J gene end by 8 bases; junction bases not matched to a gene: 8. In DNA form, the CDR3 reads TGTGCCAGCAGCACCAAGACAGGGCGGGGCTACACCTTC. It yields the protein CASSTKTGRGYTF.

The chain uses TRBV27 and TRBJ2-5, with 9 bases identical to TRBD2. CDR1 is MNHEY and CDR2 is SMNVEV in the germline V gene (reference sequence). V shed 3 bases, J shed 0 bases, and the junction held 5 bases outside the gene matches. The CDR3 length is 16 residues. DNA of the CDR3: TGTGCCAGCAGTTTGCGACTAGCGGATTACCAAGAGACCCAGTACTTC. It is translated as CASSLRLADYQETQYF.